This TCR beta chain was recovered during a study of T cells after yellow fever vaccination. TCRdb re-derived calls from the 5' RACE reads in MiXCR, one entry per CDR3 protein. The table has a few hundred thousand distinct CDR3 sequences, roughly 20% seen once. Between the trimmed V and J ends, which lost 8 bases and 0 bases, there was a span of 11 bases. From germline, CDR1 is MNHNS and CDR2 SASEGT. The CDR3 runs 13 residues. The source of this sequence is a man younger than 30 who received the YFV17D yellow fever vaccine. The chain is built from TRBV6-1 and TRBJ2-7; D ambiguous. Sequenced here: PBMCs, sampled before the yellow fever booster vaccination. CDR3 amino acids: CASLLGPSYEQYV. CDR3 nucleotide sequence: TGTGCCAGCCTTTTAGGGCCCTCCTACGAGCAGTACGTC.